Described below is a single T cell receptor beta chain sequence and its context. Its specificity is not known. Method: immunoSEQ multiplex PCR; TCRdb's copy keeps in-frame clones and lacks some. The sample holds over 95,000 clones, about 90% seen once. V was cut by 1 base and J by 6 bases, with 10 bases left in between. Germline CDR1 MNHEY, CDR2 SMNVEV (reference sequence). The CDR3 extends over 14 amino acids. The data belong to a study of OX40 agonist ivuxolimab in advanced cancers. Study information: Patients in dose escalation had liver, melanoma, kidney or head and neck cancers.

Study-wide results and caveats: The CD4+ and CD8+ T cells in the blood had expanded clonally by week 6 at 0.1 to 3.0 mg/kg.

The source of this sequence is an adult with an advanced solid tumor such as melanoma, head and neck, liver or kidney cancer. The sample was CD4+ or CD8+ T cells sorted from blood, taken in a trial of the OX40 agonist ivuxolimab. V and J are TRBV27 and TRBJ2-1; weak D call: TRBD1 (5 bases). This CDR3 is CASSLWAGRNEQFF. The CDR3 DNA sequence: TGTGCCAGCAGTTTATGGGCAGGGCGCAATGAGCAGTTCTTC.